This T cell receptor beta chain was documented in a study of blood T cell repertoires in COVID-19. Measured with immunoSEQ multiplex PCR; TCRdb has only the in-frame clones, and not every one. The sample consists of roughly 150,000 clones, roughly 84% of them appearing once. Germline-derived CDR1 and CDR2 are SGHVS and FQNEAQ. The CDR3 is 15 residues long. The germline V and J ends were trimmed by 1 base and 0 bases, with 9 bases remaining between them. This clonotype originated in a man between 65 and 85 years old with active or convalescent COVID-19. Sequencing was done on a sample of peripheral blood. V usage is TRBV7-8 and J usage is TRBJ1-2, with D uncertain. CDR3 sequence (DNA): TGTGCCAGCAGCTTAGGTCCGCAGGCTAACTATGGCTACACCTTC. Protein sequence: CASSLGPQANYGYTF. The full variable domain, with the rest looked up from reference TRBV7-8 and TRBJ1-2, is GAGVSQSPRYKVAKRGQDVALRCDPISGHVSLFWYQQALGQGPEFLTYFQNEAQLDKSGLPSDRFFAERPEGSVSTLKIQRTQQEDSAVYLCASSLGPQANYGYTFGSGTRLTVV.